This TCR beta chain derives from a study of T cells after yellow fever vaccination. Study as a whole: For low cell numbers, libraries were made with SMART-Seq v4 Ultra Low Input.

TCRdb processed the 5' RACE reads anew with MiXCR; each CDR3 protein has one entry. The sample lists about 360,000 distinct CDR3 sequences; roughly 6.1% were seen once. V was shortened by 2 bases and J by 8 bases, with 12 bases between the two germline ends. The CDR3 extends over 13 amino acids. Germline values: CDR1 GTSNPN, CDR2 SVGIG (reference sequence). This clonotype was counted only a few times. The sequence came from a man aged 25-45 years who received the YFV17D yellow fever vaccine. Source: PBMCs, taken 5 days after the yellow fever booster vaccination. V usage is TRBV30 and J usage is TRBJ1-4, with D perhaps TRBD1 (6 bases). The CDR3 bases are TGTGCCTGGAGTCCCGGGACATACGAAAAACTGTTTTTT. This codes for CAWSPGTYEKLFF.